What follows describes a single TCR beta chain. No antigen is known for it. These data are taken from a study of cytomegalovirus exposure and HLA in healthy donors. Study results and caveats: Per a prior analysis, the majority of TCR beta V segments were productive roughly 90% or roughly 30% of the time.

Primers included in the PCR were 60 Vbeta and 13 Jbeta primers. The assay was immunoSEQ multiplex PCR, and TCRdb's table has in-frame clones only and misses some. The sample table includes 110,000 to 150,000 clones. The J segment lost 4 bases and the V segment lost 1 base, leaving 1 base of the junction unmatched. The CDR3 is 15 residues long. The V gene's germline CDR1 is SSHAT and CDR2 FNYEAQ (reference sequence). The rearrangement uses TRBV7-7 and TRBJ2-5; the match to TRBD2 covers 12 bases. This receptor was taken from a man aged 35 to 55 in good health and CMV-seronegative. The sequenced material came from PBMCs. The CDR3 region has the DNA TGTGCCAGCAGCTTAGAACTAGCGGGGGGAGAGACCCAGTACTTC. Encoded protein: CASSLELAGGETQYF.